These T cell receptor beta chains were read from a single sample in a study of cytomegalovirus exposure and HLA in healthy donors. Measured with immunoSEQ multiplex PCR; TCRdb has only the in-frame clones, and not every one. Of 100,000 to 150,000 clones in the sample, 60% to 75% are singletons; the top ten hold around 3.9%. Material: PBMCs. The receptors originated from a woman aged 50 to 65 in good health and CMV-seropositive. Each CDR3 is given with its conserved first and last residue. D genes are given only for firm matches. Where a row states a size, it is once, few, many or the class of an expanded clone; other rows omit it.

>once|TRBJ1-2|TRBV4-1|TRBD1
TGCGCCAGCAGCCAAGTAGGGGGCGGCTACACCTTC
CASSQVGGGYTF
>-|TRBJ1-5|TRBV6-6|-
TGTGCCAGCAGTCAAACAAATTATCAGCCCCAGCATTTT
CASSQTNYQPQHF
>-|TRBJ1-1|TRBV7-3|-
TGTGCCAGCAGCCTGACAGGCCCGAACACTGAAGCTTTCTTT
CASSLTGPNTEAFF
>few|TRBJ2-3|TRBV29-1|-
TGCAGTGTCGCGCGGGGCGAAGTAACAGATACGCAGTATTTT
CSVARGEVTDTQYF
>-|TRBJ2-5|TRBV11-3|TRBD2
TGTGCCAGCAGCTATTTGACTAGCGGGGTCCAAGAGGCCCAGTACTTC
CASSYLTSGVQEAQYF
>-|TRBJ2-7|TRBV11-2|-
TGTGCCAGCAGCTTACCTCTGGACTTTTCCTACGAGCAGTACTTC
CASSLPLDFSYEQYF
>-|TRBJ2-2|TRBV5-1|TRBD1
TGCGCCAGCAGCGCGGGACAGGGAATTACCGGGGAGCTGTTTTTT
CASSAGQGITGELFF
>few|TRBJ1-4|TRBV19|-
TGTGCCAGTAATGCCATCAGTGCAACTAATGAAAAACTGTTTTTT
CASNAISATNEKLFF
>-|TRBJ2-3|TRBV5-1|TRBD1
TGCGCCAGCAGCTCCGGGACAGGGAGGGATACGCAGTATTTT
CASSSGTGRDTQYF
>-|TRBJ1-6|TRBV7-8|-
TGTGCCAGCAGCTTAATGGTGGCCAGGGATTCACCCCTCCACTTT
CASSLMVARDSPLHF
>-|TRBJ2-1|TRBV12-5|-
TGTGCTAGTGGTATCAACAATGAGCAGTTCTTC
CASGINNEQFF
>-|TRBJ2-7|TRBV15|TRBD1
TGTGCCACCAGCGCCTTAAGGGGACAGGGGTCCTACGAGCAGTACTTC
CATSALRGQGSYEQYF